Listed here is a single TCR beta chain. What it binds is not known. The method was immunoSEQ multiplex PCR; TCRdb's version includes in-frame clones alone and lacks a portion of them. Found here are more than 95,000 clones, about 90% of them singletons; the top ten hold more than 0.8%. Germline CDR1 SGHDN, CDR2 FVKESK. The length of the CDR3 is 13 residues. Trimming pared 6 bases from V and 8 bases from J, leaving 11 bases between. The data are from a study of graft-versus-host responses after intestinal transplantation. Sequenced here: unstimulated CD4+ T cells sorted from spleen or lymph node cells, sampled before intestinal transplant. This receptor was identified in a human donor who received an intestinal transplant. The chain employs TRBV14 and TRBJ1-6; weak D call: TRBD1 (6 bases). CDR3 DNA sequence: TGTGCCAGCAGGTGGGACAATTATTCACCCCTCCACTTT. This sequence encodes CASRWDNYSPLHF. Filled out from reference TRBV14 and TRBJ1-6, the complete variable domain reads EAGVTQFPSHSVIEKGQTVTLRCDPISGHDNLYWYRRVMGKEIKFLLHFVKESKQDESGMPNNRFLAERTGGTYSTLKVQPAELEDSGVYFCASRWDNYSPLHFGNGTRLTVT.